The present T cell receptor beta chain was sequenced within a study of tumor-infiltrating lymphocytes in primary liver carcinoma. General study findings and limits: Relative to tumor region pairs, the tumor-adjacent and tumor-blood pairs showed overlap that was lower.

The researchers produced TCR beta cDNA from 400 to 650 ng total RNA with a constant-region primer. Slightly modified ARM-PCR, run as three nested multiplex PCR rounds, produced the TCR beta libraries. Primers for the first two PCR rounds were TRBV1-TRBV30 forward primers and a C-beta reverse primer (around 10 cycles per round). One entry per CDR3 protein results from TCRdb running MiXCR on the multiplex PCR reads. The sample has approximately 330,000 distinct CDR3 sequences; around three fifths are singletons. Germline DNA was also extracted, and blood RNA was taken from unsorted whole blood. To note about this clonotype: Its specificity is unknown. The germline gene is not matched at one end of the junction; a read error may be the cause.

The CDR3 length is 16 residues. In germline, CDR1 is MNHEY, CDR2 SVGEGT. This clonotype was obtained from a man aged 40-49 years with primary liver carcinoma and hepatitis B virus infection. The chain joins TRBV6-2 or TRBV6-3 to TRBJ2-1, with 10 bases fitting TRBD2. Specimen: peripheral blood. CDR3 sequence (DNA): TGTGCAAGAAGAACAAAGGGACTAGCGATCTACAAAGAGCAGTTCTTC. Its translation: CARRTKGLAIYKEQFF.